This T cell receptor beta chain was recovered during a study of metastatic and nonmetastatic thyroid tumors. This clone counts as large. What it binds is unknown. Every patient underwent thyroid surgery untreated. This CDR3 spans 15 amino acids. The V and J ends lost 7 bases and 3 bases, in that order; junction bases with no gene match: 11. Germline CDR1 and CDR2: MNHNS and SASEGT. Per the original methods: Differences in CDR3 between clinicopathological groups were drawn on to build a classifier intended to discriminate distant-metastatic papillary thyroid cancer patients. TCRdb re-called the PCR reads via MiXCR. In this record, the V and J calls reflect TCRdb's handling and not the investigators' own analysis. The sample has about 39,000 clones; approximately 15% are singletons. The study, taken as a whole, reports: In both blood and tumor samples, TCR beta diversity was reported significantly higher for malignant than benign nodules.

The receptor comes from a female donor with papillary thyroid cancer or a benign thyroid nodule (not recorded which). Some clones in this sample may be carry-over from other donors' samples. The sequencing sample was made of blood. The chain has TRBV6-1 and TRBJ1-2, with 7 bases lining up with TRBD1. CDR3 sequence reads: CASKARGVNDYGYTF. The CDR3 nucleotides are TGTGCCAGCAAGGCCAGGGGGGTGAATGACTATGGCTACACCTTC.